This T cell receptor beta chain was identified in a study of T cells after yellow fever vaccination. Making TCR cDNA involved 5'RACE template switching, which added UMIs and a universal primer site. TCRdb reprocessed the 5' RACE reads via MiXCR and lists one record per CDR3 protein. The table lists about 120,000 distinct CDR3 sequences, about 7.2% of them singletons, with 2.7% in the top ten. In its sample, this clonotype was seen many times. Germline CDR1 reads MNHEY; CDR2 reads SVGEGT. V gave up 0 bases and J gave up 0 bases, with 15 bases separating them. CDR3 length: 19 amino acids. The rearrangement uses TRBV6-2 or TRBV6-3 and TRBJ1-6; unclear D gene. The sequence was obtained from a man between 18 and 35 years old who received the YFV17D yellow fever vaccine. The sequencing here drew on CD4+ T cells sorted from PBMCs, taken about 41 days after the first yellow fever vaccination. The DNA for the CDR3 is TGTGCCAGCAGTTACTCTGGGAGGCGGACTAGCTCCTATAATTCACCCCTCCACTTT. Amino acid sequence: CASSYSGRRTSSYNSPLHF.